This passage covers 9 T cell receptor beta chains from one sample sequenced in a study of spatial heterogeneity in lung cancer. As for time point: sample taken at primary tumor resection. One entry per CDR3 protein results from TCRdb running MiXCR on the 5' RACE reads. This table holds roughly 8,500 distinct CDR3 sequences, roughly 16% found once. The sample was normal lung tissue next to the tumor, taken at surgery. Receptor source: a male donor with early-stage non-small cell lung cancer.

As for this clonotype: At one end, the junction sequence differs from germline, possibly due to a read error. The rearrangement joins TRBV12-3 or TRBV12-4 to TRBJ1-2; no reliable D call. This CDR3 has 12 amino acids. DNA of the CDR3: TGTGCCAGCAGTTTACAGAACTATGACTACACCTTC. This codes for CASSLQNYDYTF.

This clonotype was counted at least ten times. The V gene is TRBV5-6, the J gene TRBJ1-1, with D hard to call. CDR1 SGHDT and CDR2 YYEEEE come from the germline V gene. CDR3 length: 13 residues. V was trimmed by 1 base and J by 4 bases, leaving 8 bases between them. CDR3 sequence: CASSLQLGTEAFF. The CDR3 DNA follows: TGTGCCAGCAGCTTGCAGTTGGGCACTGAAGCTTTCTTT.

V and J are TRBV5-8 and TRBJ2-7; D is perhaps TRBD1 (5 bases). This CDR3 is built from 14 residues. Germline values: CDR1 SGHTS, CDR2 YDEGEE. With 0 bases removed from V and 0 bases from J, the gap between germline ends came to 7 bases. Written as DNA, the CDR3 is TGTGCCAGCAGCTTGGCAGGGCCCTCCTACGAGCAGTACTTC. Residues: CASSLAGPSYEQYF.

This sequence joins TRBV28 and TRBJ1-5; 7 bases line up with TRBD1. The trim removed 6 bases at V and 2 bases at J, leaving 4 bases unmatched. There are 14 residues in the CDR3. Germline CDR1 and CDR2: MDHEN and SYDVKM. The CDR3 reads CASRDRTGNQPQHF. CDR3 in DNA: TGTGCCAGCAGGGACAGGACTGGCAATCAGCCCCAGCATTTT.

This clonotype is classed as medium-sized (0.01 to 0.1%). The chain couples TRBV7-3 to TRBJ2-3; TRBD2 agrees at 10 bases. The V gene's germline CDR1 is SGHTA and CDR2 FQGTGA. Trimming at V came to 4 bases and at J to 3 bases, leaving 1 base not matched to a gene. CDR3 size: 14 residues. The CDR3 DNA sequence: TGTGCCAGCAGCTCGGGACTAGCGACAGATACGCAGTATTTT. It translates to CASSSGLATDTQYF.

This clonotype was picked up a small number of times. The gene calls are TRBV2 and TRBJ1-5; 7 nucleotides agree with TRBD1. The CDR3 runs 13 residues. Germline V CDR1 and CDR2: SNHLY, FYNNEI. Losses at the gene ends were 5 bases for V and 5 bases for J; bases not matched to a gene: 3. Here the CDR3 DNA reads TGTGCCAGCAGTAACGACAGGGATCAGCCCCAGCATTTT. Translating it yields CASSNDRDQPQHF.

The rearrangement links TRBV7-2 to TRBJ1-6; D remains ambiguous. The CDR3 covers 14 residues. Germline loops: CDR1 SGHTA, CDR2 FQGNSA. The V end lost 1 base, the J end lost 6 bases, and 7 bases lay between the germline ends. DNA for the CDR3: TGTGCCAGCAGCTTAGATAGGGTTAATTCACCCCTCCACTTT. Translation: CASSLDRVNSPLHF.

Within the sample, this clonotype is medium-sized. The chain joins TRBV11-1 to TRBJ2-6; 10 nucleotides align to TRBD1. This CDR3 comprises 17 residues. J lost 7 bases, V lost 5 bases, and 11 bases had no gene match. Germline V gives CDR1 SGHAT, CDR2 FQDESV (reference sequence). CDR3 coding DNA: TGTGCCAGCAGCGGGGACAGGGGCCTCTGGGATGCCAACGTCCTGACTTTC. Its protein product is CASSGDRGLWDANVLTF.

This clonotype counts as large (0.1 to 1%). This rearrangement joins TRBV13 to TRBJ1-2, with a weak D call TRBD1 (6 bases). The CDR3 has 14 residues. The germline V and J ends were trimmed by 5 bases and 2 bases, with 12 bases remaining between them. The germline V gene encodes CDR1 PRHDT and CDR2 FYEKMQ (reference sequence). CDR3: CASSLRGFNYGYTF. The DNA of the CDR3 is TGTGCCAGCAGCCTCAGGGGCTTCAACTATGGCTACACCTTC.